This T cell receptor beta chain was sequenced during a study of blood T cell repertoires in COVID-19 (dated by TCRdb to about 2020). For the study in its entirety: Collaborator samples came from the United States, Italy and Spain and covered acute and convalescent phases of COVID-19. The material from the prospective study consisted of cDNA or gDNA derived from T cells, B-cell-depleted T cells, or PBMCs. Subjects who had been exposed to COVID-19, were actively infected with it, or had recovered from it provided the deeply sampled blood TCRbeta repertoires that made up the dataset. The repertoires were released in a freely available public database meant as a resource for research on the immune response to SARS-CoV-2. The samples were drawn from the first 160 participants of the ongoing ImmuneRACE study and from 1,254 subjects provided by 6 global collaborators. The sample metadata nearly always contained a de-identified subject ID, COVID-19 status, age in years and sex. Where available, HLA class I and class II types were obtained from metadata supplied by the sample provider rather than from assay-based typing. Results and caveats for the whole study, not just this receptor: The quantity of clinical and demographic metadata differed by source and by participant and was supplied without curation.

One collaborating source in Seattle enrolled patients during active infection and followed them longitudinally through the course of disease. Whole blood was collected in K2EDTA tubes by collaborating institutions according to the institutions' own protocols. For TCRbeta analysis, collaborators shipped samples in one of three forms: frozen whole blood, isolated PBMCs, or DNA extracted from either of those sample types. TCRbeta CDR3 regions were amplified from genomic DNA by means of the immunoSEQ Assay, a bias-controlled multiplex PCR. In the original analysis: The number of nucleated cells in each sample was estimated from the amplification of reference gene primers within the assay. To quantify the absolute abundance of each unique TCRbeta CDR3 rearrangement, sequence reads were collapsed and filtered. Productive Simpson clonality was computed per sample as the square root of Simpson's diversity index over productive rearrangements. TCRdb took this table from immuneACCESS and kept in-frame rearrangements with V and J called. Such tables lack part of the clones; where checked against another copy, unresolved V genes explain under half of the gap, and the rest is unexplained. V and J calls and clone size come straight from that table; D and trimming were deduced from the DNA. The sample table shows tens of thousands of clones, and about four fifths are seen once. The ten largest account for more than 4% of the sample.

A word on this clone: This receptor's antigen is unknown. The input lacks base qualities; no much larger clone sits a single base away.

Trimming at the junction amounts to 4 bases on V and 3 bases on J, and the germline ends lie 13 bases apart. The CDR3, from cysteine to phenylalanine, totals 13 residues. Only CDR3 DNA is held: 39 bases, read in frame from base 1. From a lookup of the germline V gene (reference sequence), CDR1 and CDR2 are GTSNPN and SVGIG. The TCR comes from a man older than 75 with COVID-19, enrolled during active disease. Recombination connected TRBV30 to TRBJ2-7; the D region possibly corresponds to TRBD2 (6 bases align). The sequencing input was peripheral blood. The CDR3 reads as follows: CAWKDGGRYEQYF. The nucleotides read TGTGCCTGGAAGGATGGAGGGCGCTACGAGCAGTACTTC.